A selection of T cell receptor beta chains follows, all from one sample in a study of neurological immune-mediated disorders. Via MiXCR, TCRdb re-called the 5' RACE reads, giving one row per CDR3 protein. The table records some 48,000 distinct CDR3 sequences, approximately 5.8% of them present only once. The sequenced sample consisted of CD4+ T cells from blood. The receptors were sampled from a woman younger than 35 with multiple sclerosis. Each CDR3 is given with its conserved first and last residue. D genes are given only for firm matches.

V,D,CDR3
TRBV6-1,NA,CASKLRTTNTGELFF
TRBV7-6,TRBD1,CASSLAGTGGPENTEAFF
TRBV6-5,TRBD1,CASGTGRLYGYTF
TRBV7-2,NA,CASSLNRVSYNEQFF
TRBV20-1,NA,CSAPGRLSETQYF
TRBV11-1,NA,CASSLAGGRFSEQFF
TRBV29-1,TRBD1,CSVIYMGQGEQFF
TRBV7-9,NA,CASSSKRPTEAFF
TRBV18,NA,CASSPSHLPRQMNTEAFF
TRBV5-4,NA,CASRSIQASNTEAFF
TRBV29-1,TRBD2,CSVVPGLAGGLQYYNEQFF
TRBV11-3,TRBD2,CASSKRLAGGTDEQFF
TRBV6-6,NA,CASSYIPSGNTIYF
TRBV6-5,TRBD2,CASSYPSGGRADEQFF
TRBV6-5,TRBD1,CASSYGAWTGIFNEQFF
TRBV20-1,TRBD1,CSARDLPGQGYNEQFF
TRBV6-5,NA,CASGEGRTGELFF
TRBV12-3/TRBV12-4,NA,CASSSGQASNTIYF
TRBV3-1,NA,CASSQVPGFNQPQHF
TRBV6-1,TRBD1,CASSPSTGKGGVVGSYGYTF
TRBV7-9,NA,CASSPSRGRGDGYTF
TRBV5-1,TRBD1,CASSLSGQGMPQHF
TRBV6-5,TRBD1,CASSSLGQGSGNEQFF
TRBV5-1,TRBD2,CASSGPSGGATDTQYF
TRBV10-3,NA,CAISDPGTGSTGELFF
TRBV7-2,NA,CASSQGGGGPTEAFF
TRBV20-1,NA,CSAIPPTLAKNIQYF
TRBV12-3/TRBV12-4,TRBD2,CASSTPAAIAGRETQYF
TRBV5-1,TRBD1,CASSLSLGQGAGYTF
TRBV20-1,TRBD1,CSARGGQGFTEAFF
TRBV12-3/TRBV12-4,NA,CASSLAGGGAANEQFF
TRBV30,NA,CAWSREWTEAFF